This T cell receptor (beta chain) was sequenced for a study of T cells in localized non-small cell lung cancer. Notes on the study in general: Tumor trailed uninvolved adjacent lung in T cell clonality, which peaked there. Because only a single region of the tumor was sequenced, heterogeneity remains possible.

Using immunoSEQ multiplex PCR, the repertoire was profiled, and TCRdb retains in-frame clones only, with some absent. In the table there are about 54,000 clones, approximately 83% of which are singletons. The CDR3 consists of 13 residues. Germline V gene sequence: CDR1 GTSNPN, CDR2 SVGIG (reference sequence). V trimming: 3 bases; J trimming: 8 bases; junction bases outside the gene matches: 3. Turning to this clone: Its antigen is not known.

The sequences come from peripheral blood, collected before any cancer treatment. J is TRBJ1-4 and V is TRBV30; TRBD1 matches 10 bases. The TCR comes from a female donor over 55 with stage II squamous cell lung carcinoma. CDR3 coding DNA: TGTGCCTGGAGCGGACAGGGGGGGGAAAAACTGTTTTTT. It yields the protein CAWSGQGGEKLFF.